These 30 T cell receptor beta chains originate from one sample sequenced in a study of T cell changes during pregnancy in multiple sclerosis. Method: immunoSEQ multiplex PCR; TCRdb's copy keeps in-frame clones and lacks some. The sample yields approximately 60,000 clones, roughly 92% seen once. The specimen comprised CD8+ T cells from peripheral blood mononuclear cells, sampled in the second trimester of pregnancy. These receptors originate from a female donor with multiple sclerosis, enrolled in a pregnancy study.

This chain joins TRBV30 and TRBJ1-5; D is unclear. CDR3 length equals 14 residues. V was cut by 0 bases and J by 3 bases, with 9 bases left in between. Germline V gene data show CDR1 as GTSNPN and CDR2 as SVGIG (reference sequence). Here the CDR3 reads CAWSVASNNQPQHF. The CDR3 nucleotides read TGTGCCTGGAGTGTGGCCAGTAACAATCAGCCCCAGCATTTT.

This rearrangement joins TRBV12-5 to TRBJ1-2, with D perhaps matching TRBD1 (5 bases). Germline V gene lookup returns CDR1 LGHNT and CDR2 FRNRAP. The CDR3 has 15 residues. The V and J ends lost 3 bases and 4 bases respectively, with 15 bases between them. The CDR3 region is CASGFWGGDFYGYTF. In nucleotides, the CDR3 is TGTGCTAGTGGTTTTTGGGGGGGGGATTTCTATGGCTACACCTTC. The full variable domain, its missing parts supplied by reference TRBV12-5 and TRBJ1-2, is DARVTQTPRHKVTEMGQEVTMRCQPILGHNTVFWYRQTMMQGLELLAYFRNRAPLDDSGMPKDRFSAEMPDATLATLKIQPSEPRDSAVYFCASGFWGGDFYGYTFGSGTRLTVV.

The chain recombines TRBV7-9 with TRBJ1-2; 10 nucleotides align to TRBD1. The germline V gene encodes CDR1 SEHNR and CDR2 FQNEAQ (reference sequence). The CDR3 is made up of 16 amino acids. V shed 5 bases, J shed 3 bases, and the junction held 9 bases outside the gene matches. CDR3 sequence: CASSPTRTGGYYGYTF. CDR3 coding DNA: TGTGCCAGCAGCCCGACCCGGACAGGGGGATACTATGGCTACACCTTC.

The chain is built from TRBV15 and TRBJ2-7, with 10 bases that match TRBD2. V shed 1 base, J shed 7 bases, and the junction held 4 bases outside the gene matches. This CDR3 contains 14 residues. Germline V gene sequence: CDR1 LNHNV, CDR2 YYDKDF (reference sequence). Written as DNA, the CDR3 is TGTGCCACCAGCAGAGCTACTAGCGGGATAGAGCAGTACTTC. Protein sequence: CATSRATSGIEQYF.

The chain employs TRBV4-1 and TRBJ2-1, with D maybe TRBD2 (6 bases). The CDR3 spans 16 residues. The V end was cut by 3 bases, the J end by 6 bases, with 18 bases between. Looked up from germline, CDR1 is MGHRA and CDR2 is YSYEKL. CDR3 region: CASSHPSVGAGNEQFF. The CDR3 DNA reads as TGCGCCAGCAGCCATCCGAGCGTGGGAGCGGGCAATGAGCAGTTCTTC.

This chain links TRBV4-1 with TRBJ2-5; D unresolved. The CDR3 sequence is 16 residues long. V was shortened by 0 bases and J by 5 bases, with 16 bases between the two germline ends. Germline V gene data show CDR1 as MGHRA and CDR2 as YSYEKL. As DNA, the CDR3 is TGCGCCAGCAGCCAAGATAGTACTCCTAGTTATGAGACCCAGTACTTC. Protein: CASSQDSTPSYETQYF.

This clone was detected once. The chain uses TRBV28 and TRBJ1-5; no reliable D call. V lost 2 bases to trimming and J lost 0 bases, with 11 bases between them. The CDR3 covers 16 residues. From germline, CDR1 is MDHEN and CDR2 SYDVKM. CDR3 region: CASSLDNSNSNQPQHF. Written as DNA, the CDR3 is TGTGCCAGCAGTTTAGATAACAGTAATAGCAATCAGCCCCAGCATTTT.

The chain recombines TRBV4-1 with TRBJ2-7, with D hard to call. The germline gives CDR1 MGHRA, CDR2 YSYEKL. This CDR3 comprises 16 residues. The V end was cut by 0 bases, the J end by 3 bases, with 15 bases between. CDR3 sequence reads: CASSQDREPSFYEQYF. The CDR3 region has the DNA TGCGCCAGCAGCCAAGATAGAGAGCCGTCATTCTACGAGCAGTACTTC.

V gene TRBV6-1 combines with J gene TRBJ2-7; TRBD2 agrees at 7 bases. Germline CDR1 reads MNHNS; CDR2 reads SASEGT. Trimming took 9 bases from V and 3 from J; bases not matched to a gene: 5. The CDR3 runs to 12 residues. The CDR3 is CASVAGLYEQYF. CDR3 in DNA: TGTGCCAGTGTAGCGGGCCTCTACGAGCAGTACTTC.

The genes are TRBV2 and TRBJ2-7; 10 nucleotides line up with TRBD2. From germline, CDR1 is SNHLY and CDR2 FYNNEI. The V gene end was trimmed by 6 bases and the J gene end by 3 bases; junction bases not matched to a gene: 8. There are 15 residues in the CDR3. This chain's CDR3 is CASSELAGSFYEQYF. The DNA for the CDR3 is TGTGCCAGCAGCGAACTAGCGGGAAGTTTCTACGAGCAGTACTTC.

The rearrangement joins TRBV7-2 to TRBJ2-4; a weak D match, TRBD2 (5 bases). Germline-derived CDR1 and CDR2 are SGHTA and FQGNSA. This CDR3 comprises 15 residues. V was shortened by 0 bases and J by 7 bases, with 13 bases between the two germline ends. The CDR3 reads CASSLARAWLNIQYF. For the CDR3, the DNA is TGTGCCAGCAGCTTAGCGAGGGCCTGGTTGAACATTCAGTACTTC. Combining the CDR3 with reference TRBV7-2 and TRBJ2-4 gives the whole variable domain GAGVSQSPSNKVTEKGKDVELRCDPISGHTALYWYRQSLGQGLEFLIYFQGNSAPDKSGLPSDRFSAERTGGSVSTLTIQRTQQEDSAVYLCASSLARAWLNIQYFGAGTRLSVL.

This clone was seen just once. The J gene is TRBJ1-4, the V gene TRBV12-5; D is unclear. V was shortened by 1 base and J by 0 bases, with 12 bases between the two germline ends. Germline V gene lookup returns CDR1 LGHNT and CDR2 FRNRAP. The CDR3 covers 17 residues. CDR3 nucleotides: TGTGCTAGTGGTTTGGCGGGTCGCGGTGCAACTAATGAAAAACTGTTTTTT. Translation gives CASGLAGRGATNEKLFF.

This clone was counted once. V usage is TRBV19 and J usage is TRBJ1-5; 9 bases line up with TRBD1. CDR1 is LNHDA and CDR2 is SQIVND in the germline V gene (reference sequence). CDR3 length equals 18 residues. V lost 6 bases and J lost 2; bases outside the gene matches: 14. The CDR3 here is CASSQGTGPLAGNQPQHF. CDR3 nucleotide sequence: TGTGCCAGTAGCCAGGGGACAGGGCCTCTGGCGGGCAATCAGCCCCAGCATTTT.

V is TRBV19 and J is TRBJ1-5, with unresolved D. The length of the CDR3 is 14 residues. Germline V lookup: CDR1 LNHDA, CDR2 SQIVND (reference sequence). Trimming cost V 1 base and J 2 bases, with 6 bases left between them. The CDR3 region is CASSIGAGNQPQHF. The DNA for the CDR3 is TGTGCCAGTAGTATAGGGGCCGGCAATCAGCCCCAGCATTTT.

The chain uses TRBV2 and TRBJ2-7, with TRBD1 matching over 11 bases. V lost 6 bases to trimming and J lost 2 bases; unmatched junction nucleotides: 6. CDR1 and CDR2 from the germline V gene are SNHLY and FYNNEI. There are 15 residues in the CDR3. CDR3 region: CASRADRGLPYEQYF. The CDR3 region has the DNA TGTGCCAGCAGAGCGGACAGGGGGCTCCCCTACGAGCAGTACTTC.

The chain combines TRBV2 with TRBJ1-2, with D maybe TRBD1 (5 bases). This CDR3 comprises 16 residues. Germline CDR1 SNHLY, CDR2 FYNNEI. V was clipped by 0 bases and J by 3 bases, with 14 bases between them. This chain's CDR3 is CASSEAPSQGHYGYTF. DNA for the CDR3: TGTGCCAGCAGTGAAGCGCCGTCCCAGGGCCACTATGGCTACACCTTC.

The chain recombines TRBV20-1 with TRBJ1-2; D is undetermined. Germline V CDR1 and CDR2: DFQATT, SNEGSKA (reference sequence). V lost 1 base and J 5 bases, leaving 5 bases between the germline ends. This CDR3 is 11 amino acids long. The CDR3 DNA is TGCAGTGCTAGAGGGCAGTATGGCTACACCTTC. Translated: CSARGQYGYTF.

The chain uses TRBV30 and TRBJ2-3; D is undetermined. This CDR3 has 13 amino acids. Germline CDR1 reads GTSNPN; CDR2 reads SVGIG (reference sequence). The ends were cut back, 2 bases at V and 5 bases at J, with 11 bases in the middle. CDR3: CAWSPLAQDTQYF. CDR3 bases: TGTGCCTGGAGTCCCTTGGCTCAAGATACGCAGTATTTT.

This clone came up once. The chain uses TRBV10-1 and TRBJ2-7, with 7 bases fitting TRBD1. There are 17 residues in the CDR3. Losses at the gene ends were 1 base for V and 1 base for J; bases not matched to a gene: 10. Per the germline V gene, CDR1 is WNHNN and CDR2 is SYGVQD (reference sequence). CDR3 sequence: CASSECDDRARSYEQYF. The CDR3, as DNA: TGCGCCAGCAGTGAGTGTGACGACAGGGCTAGATCCTACGAGCAGTACTTC.

The J gene is TRBJ1-2, the V gene TRBV19, with 8 bases fitting TRBD1. This CDR3 has 13 amino acids. J was trimmed by 6 bases and V by 7 bases; bases with no gene match: 7. CDR1 and CDR2 (germline): LNHDA, SQIVND (reference sequence). Here the CDR3 reads CASNQGAPDGYTF. The CDR3 DNA is TGTGCCAGTAATCAGGGGGCGCCGGATGGCTACACCTTC.

The V and J genes are TRBV6-6 and TRBJ2-1, with a weak D call TRBD1 (5 bases). Germline CDR1 MNHNY, CDR2 SVGAGI (reference sequence). With 6 bases removed from V and 9 bases from J, the gap between germline ends came to 9 bases. This CDR3 has 11 residues. CDR3 protein: CASSTRGEQFF. CDR3 nucleotides: TGTGCCAGCAGCACAAGGGGTGAGCAGTTCTTC.

The rearrangement links TRBV6-1 to TRBJ2-7; 9 nucleotides match TRBD1. In germline, CDR1 is MNHNS, CDR2 SASEGT. The CDR3 loop spans 16 amino acids. V shed 3 bases, J shed 0 bases, and the junction held 6 bases outside the gene matches. The CDR3 protein is CASSDLNRGLSYEQYF. In DNA, the CDR3 is TGTGCCAGCAGTGACTTAAACAGGGGGCTCTCCTACGAGCAGTACTTC.

The chain employs TRBV15 and TRBJ1-1; D not resolved. Trimming removed 1 base from V and 3 bases from J, with 9 bases in between. The CDR3 consists of 14 residues. Germline loops: CDR1 LNHNV, CDR2 YYDKDF (reference sequence). CDR3 amino acids: CATSRARRDTEAFF. The CDR3 DNA reads as TGTGCCACCAGCAGAGCCAGGAGGGACACTGAAGCTTTCTTT.

The chain recombines TRBV13 with TRBJ1-2; D unclear. The CDR3 extends over 14 amino acids. Trimming took 5 bases from V and 2 from J, leaving 12 bases between them. The germline CDR1 and CDR2 sequences are PRHDT and FYEKMQ (reference sequence). As DNA, the CDR3 is TGTGCCAGCAGCCAACCCATACAAAACTATGGCTACACCTTC. It translates to CASSQPIQNYGYTF.

The gene calls are TRBV19 and TRBJ1-2; D not certain. The germline V and J ends were trimmed by 5 bases and 2 bases, with 12 bases remaining between them. The CDR3 contains 14 residues. Germline assignment: CDR1 LNHDA and CDR2 SQIVND (reference sequence). This chain's CDR3 is CASSPSAANYGYTF. The CDR3 region has the DNA TGTGCCAGTAGTCCTAGCGCAGCAAACTATGGCTACACCTTC.

CDR3 sequence (DNA): TGTGCCAGTAGTGCAACAGGGGGCCCCCAGCATTTT. This translates into CASSATGGPQHF. The gene calls are TRBV19 and TRBJ1-5, with 9 bases lining up with TRBD1. CDR3 length: 12 residues. The V segment lost 5 bases and the J segment 10 bases; nucleotides outside the gene matches: 3. In germline, CDR1 is LNHDA, CDR2 SQIVND (reference sequence).

This chain connects TRBV19 to TRBJ2-2, with 10 bases matching TRBD2. V was clipped by 8 bases and J by 1 base; unmatched bases: 7. This CDR3 is built from 16 residues. Germline V gene data show CDR1 as LNHDA and CDR2 as SQIVND (reference sequence). CDR3 residues: CASAGKREGNTGELFF. The CDR3 DNA reads TGTGCCAGTGCTGGAAAGCGGGAGGGGAACACCGGGGAGCTGTTTTTT.

The rearrangement uses TRBV2 and TRBJ1-1; 9 nucleotides align to TRBD1. The ends lost 10 bases at V and 7 bases at J; junction bases unmatched: 10. The CDR3 is made up of 13 amino acids. CDR1 is SNHLY and CDR2 is FYNNEI in the germline V gene. DNA of the CDR3: TGTGCCACAATACAGGGGGCACGAAATGAAGCTTTCTTT. This translates into CATIQGARNEAFF.

V and J are TRBV27 and TRBJ2-1, with 7 bases identical to TRBD2. The CDR3 length is 15 residues. Germline loops: CDR1 MNHEY, CDR2 SMNVEV (reference sequence). Losses at the gene ends were 5 bases for V and 4 bases for J; bases not matched to a gene: 8. CDR3 in amino acids: CASSPTSRLYNEQFF. CDR3 bases: TGTGCCAGCAGTCCGACTAGCAGGCTGTACAATGAGCAGTTCTTC.

The chain carries TRBV7-9 and TRBJ2-6; unclear D gene. The V end was cut by 5 bases, the J end by 2 bases, with 10 bases between. The CDR3 consists of 15 residues. CDR1 is SEHNR and CDR2 is FQNEAQ in the germline V gene (reference sequence). The CDR3 region is CASSVITAGANVLTF. The CDR3 DNA sequence: TGTGCCAGCAGCGTAATCACGGCTGGGGCCAACGTCCTGACTTTC.